These 26 T cell receptor beta chains originate from one sample sequenced in a study of Ad26.COV2.S vaccination and SARS-CoV-2 variants. Clones were read by immunoSEQ multiplex PCR, and TCRdb kept only the in-frame ones, dropping some. Of hundreds of thousands of clones listed, over 75% are singletons. Treatment reported: approximately 18 received Ad26.COV2.S at low or high dose, single or two shots; about 5 received placebo; per-sample allocation not given. Sampling took place 63 days after the first vaccine or placebo injection. Material: peripheral blood, obtained in a trial of Ad26.COV2.S vaccine versus placebo. The receptor source for this set is a person aged 18-60 years who received the Ad26.COV2.S COVID-19 vaccine or a placebo.

Only a few counts were recorded for this clone. Other DNA sequences within the sample encode an identical CDR3. J is TRBJ1-5 and V is TRBV7-9; D possibly corresponds to TRBD1 (6 bases). CDR1 and CDR2 from the germline V gene are SEHNR and FQNEAQ (reference sequence). V lost 1 base and J lost 4, with 8 bases in between. This CDR3 region has 14 residues. The CDR3, as DNA: TGTGCCAGCAGCTTAGAAGGGGGGAATCAGCCCCAGCATTTT. Protein product: CASSLEGGNQPQHF.

V and J are TRBV24-1 and TRBJ2-1; 10 bases are a match to TRBD2. The CDR3 sequence is 15 residues long. Germline CDR1 is KGHDR and CDR2 is SFDVKD. V was pared by 1 base and J by 8 bases, with 4 bases of the junction left unmatched. CDR3 in amino acids: CATSDLAGGWDEQFF. Here the CDR3 DNA reads TGTGCCACCAGTGATTTAGCGGGAGGGTGGGATGAGCAGTTCTTC.

The J gene is TRBJ1-4, the V gene TRBV5-4, with D maybe TRBD1 (6 bases). The CDR3 is 15 amino acids. The V gene lost 4 bases and the J gene lost 4 bases, with 14 bases spanning the gap. The germline V gene encodes CDR1 SGHNT and CDR2 YYREEE (reference sequence). The CDR3 loop reads CASSTTGKDNEKLFF. The CDR3 bases are TGTGCCAGCAGCACTACAGGGAAGGATAATGAAAAACTGTTTTTT.

The genes are TRBV2 and TRBJ1-2; the D gene is possibly TRBD1 (5 bases). CDR3 size: 14 residues. Trimming cost V 6 bases and J 4 bases, with 15 bases left between them. CDR1 is SNHLY, CDR2 FYNNEI, per germline. CDR3 amino acids: CASRLNNGGYGYTF. The DNA for the CDR3 is TGTGCCAGCAGGCTAAACAACGGGGGCTATGGCTACACCTTC.

The chain combines TRBV19 with TRBJ2-2; no reliable D call. The ends were cut back, 5 bases at V and 5 bases at J, with 9 bases in the middle. CDR3 size: 13 residues. Germline lookup yields CDR1 LNHDA and CDR2 SQIVND (reference sequence). Here the CDR3 reads CASSFPGTGELFF. The CDR3 nucleotides are TGTGCCAGTAGTTTCCCGGGTACCGGGGAGCTGTTTTTT.

V is TRBV18 and J is TRBJ2-1; TRBD2 is a possible D gene (6 bases). Per the germline V gene, CDR1 is KGHSH and CDR2 is LQKENI. The CDR3 totals 17 residues. Trimming removed 1 base at V and 7 bases at J, with 20 bases between. This chain's CDR3 is CASSPQAAGPRLNEQFF. CDR3 nucleotide sequence: TGTGCCAGCTCACCACAGGCTGCGGGACCCCGCTTGAATGAGCAGTTCTTC. The full variable domain, in which reference TRBV18 and TRBJ2-1 provide the parts outside the CDR3, is NAGVMQNPRHLVRRRGQEARLRCSPMKGHSHVYWYRQLPEEGLKFMVYLQKENIIDESGMPKERFSAEFPKEGPSILRIQQVVRGDSAAYFCASSPQAAGPRLNEQFFGPGTRLTVL.

V gene TRBV9 combines with J gene TRBJ2-3, with 7 bases identical to TRBD1. The germline CDR1 and CDR2 sequences are SGDLS and YYNGEE. V gave up 1 base and J gave up 1 base; unmatched junction bases: 6. This CDR3 spans 16 amino acids. In nucleotides, the CDR3 is TGTGCCAGCAGCGTATCCACAGGGGTACGCACAGATACGCAGTATTTT. Protein product: CASSVSTGVRTDTQYF. Filled out from reference TRBV9 and TRBJ2-3, the complete variable domain reads DSGVTQTPKHLITATGQRVTLRCSPRSGDLSVYWYQQSLDQGLQFLIQYYNGEERAKGNILERFSAQQFPDLHSELNLSSLELGDSALYFCASSVSTGVRTDTQYFGPGTRLTVL.

The J gene is TRBJ1-5, the V gene TRBV19; possible D gene TRBD1, 6 bases. This CDR3 spans 15 amino acids. Trimming stripped 7 bases from V and 1 base from J, with 14 bases between. Germline CDR1 and CDR2: LNHDA and SQIVND (reference sequence). CDR3 in DNA: TGTGCCAGTAACCCAGGACAGTGGAGCAATCAGCCCCAGCATTTT. Residues: CASNPGQWSNQPQHF.

This sequence joins TRBV7-9 and TRBJ2-6; D gene ambiguous. Trimming took off 2 bases at V and 0 bases at J, with 8 bases between the two ends. Germline V gene data show CDR1 as SEHNR and CDR2 as FQNEAQ (reference sequence). This CDR3 has 16 residues. CDR3 in DNA: TGTGCCAGCAGCTTACCGCGAAGCTCTGGGGCCAACGTCCTGACTTTC. Its protein product is CASSLPRSSGANVLTF.

The chain uses TRBV27 and TRBJ1-2, with no clear D. CDR1 is MNHEY, CDR2 SMNVEV, per germline (reference sequence). With 2 bases removed from V and 2 bases from J, the gap between germline ends came to 15 bases. The CDR3 totals 16 residues. Written as DNA, the CDR3 is TGTGCCAGCAGTTTAGTACAAAGCAAGGCGAACTATGGCTACACCTTC. As protein: CASSLVQSKANYGYTF.

The chain uses TRBV14 and TRBJ2-7; TRBD1 aligns across 9 bases. CDR1 and CDR2 (germline): SGHDN, FVKESK. The CDR3 is made up of 13 amino acids. With 4 bases clipped from V and 6 bases from J, the junction kept 4 bases outside the gene matches. CDR3 loop: CASSRDRVAEQYF. CDR3 coding DNA: TGTGCCAGCAGCCGGGACAGGGTGGCCGAGCAGTACTTC.

The gene calls are TRBV25-1 and TRBJ2-6; no clear D. Trimming left V 6 bases short and J 0 bases short, with 6 bases between. Germline lookup yields CDR1 MGHDK and CDR2 SYGVNS. The CDR3 is 14 amino acids. The CDR3 region has the DNA TGTGCCAGCAGCGAAAACTCTGGGGCCAACGTCCTGACTTTC. Its translation: CASSENSGANVLTF.

The chain employs TRBV10-3 and TRBJ2-7; D perhaps matches TRBD1 (5 bases). The CDR3 runs to 14 residues. Germline V gene sequence: CDR1 ENHRY, CDR2 SYGVKD. Between the trimmed V and J ends, which lost 3 bases and 4 bases, there was a span of 13 bases. The CDR3 sequence is CAISDGQGAYEQYF. CDR3 bases: TGTGCCATCAGTGACGGCCAGGGTGCGTACGAGCAGTACTTC.

The chain combines TRBV11-3 with TRBJ2-1; D call uncertain. CDR3 size: 14 residues. V shed 5 bases and J shed 4 bases, with 12 bases lying between them. Germline values: CDR1 SGHNT, CDR2 YENEEA. The chain's CDR3 is CASSQSVNYNEQFF. The DNA of the CDR3 is TGTGCCAGCAGCCAATCCGTGAATTACAATGAGCAGTTCTTC.

This chain connects TRBV29-1 to TRBJ1-1; D might be TRBD1 (5 bases). This CDR3 contains 12 residues. CDR1 is SQVTM, CDR2 ANQGSEA, per germline. Trimming removed 7 bases at V and 4 bases at J, with 13 bases between. The CDR3 nucleotides are TGCAGCGCGACGCGGGGGGGCACTGAAGCTTTCTTT. Amino acid sequence: CSATRGGTEAFF. The full variable domain, with the rest looked up from reference TRBV29-1 and TRBJ1-1, is SAVISQKPSRDICQRGTSLTIQCQVDSQVTMMFWYRQQPGQSLTLIATANQGSEATYESGFVIDKFPISRPNLTFSTLTVSNMSPEDSSIYLCSATRGGTEAFFGQGTRLTVV.

The CDR3 loop is CASSSTGSTTEAFF. In DNA form, the CDR3 reads TGTGCCAGCAGCTCGACAGGGTCGACCACTGAAGCTTTCTTT. The chain has TRBV7-3 and TRBJ1-1, with 7 bases matching TRBD1. Germline V gene sequence: CDR1 SGHTA, CDR2 FQGTGA. J lost 4 bases, V lost 4 bases, and 6 bases had no gene match. CDR3 length: 14 residues.

The rearrangement joins TRBV2 to TRBJ2-1; 7 nucleotides line up with TRBD2. Trimming cost V 6 bases and J 0 bases; bases outside gene matches: 5. Germline assignment: CDR1 SNHLY and CDR2 FYNNEI. The length of the CDR3 is 15 residues. The CDR3 sequence is CASRDTSASYNEQFF. The CDR3 nucleotides are TGTGCCAGCAGAGATACTAGCGCCTCCTACAATGAGCAGTTCTTC. Drawing the rest from reference TRBV2 and TRBJ2-1, the complete variable domain is EPEVTQTPSHQVTQMGQEVILRCVPISNHLYFYWYRQILGQKVEFLVSFYNNEISEKSEIFDDQFSVERPDGSNFTLKIRSTKLEDSAMYFCASRDTSASYNEQFFGPGTRLTVL.

V gene TRBV28 combines with J gene TRBJ2-7; TRBD2 is a possible D gene (5 bases). CDR3 size: 14 residues. Trimming took 6 bases from V and 5 from J, leaving 17 bases between them. CDR1 MDHEN and CDR2 SYDVKM come from the germline V gene. This chain's CDR3 is CASSTSSALDEQYF. CDR3 sequence (DNA): TGTGCCAGCAGCACTAGTTCTGCGCTCGACGAGCAGTACTTC.

The chain uses TRBV11-1 and TRBJ1-2; TRBD1 agrees at 12 bases. V was pared by 1 base and J by 5 bases, with 2 bases of the junction left unmatched. In germline, CDR1 is SGHAT, CDR2 FQDESV (reference sequence). The CDR3 is made up of 15 amino acids. CDR3 in DNA: TGTGCCAGCAGCTTAGGGGGACAGGGGGCGTATGGCTACACCTTC. This sequence encodes CASSLGGQGAYGYTF.

The CDR3 spells CASSSRGTVSYEQYF. The CDR3 DNA is TGTGCCAGCTCATCACGAGGGACGGTCTCCTACGAGCAGTACTTC. The chain employs TRBV18 and TRBJ2-7, with D perhaps assigned TRBD1 or TRBD2 (5 bases each). Trimming pared 5 bases from V and 0 bases from J, leaving 14 bases between. This CDR3 has 15 residues. The germline CDR1 and CDR2 sequences are KGHSH and LQKENI.

The chain couples TRBV5-4 to TRBJ2-7; D ambiguous. V gave up 1 base and J gave up 2 bases, with 10 bases separating them. This CDR3 has 14 residues. Germline values: CDR1 SGHNT, CDR2 YYREEE (reference sequence). CDR3 nucleotide sequence: TGTGCCAGCAGCTTGATTGGGAACACCTACGAGCAGTACTTC. Protein sequence: CASSLIGNTYEQYF.

The CDR3 region has the DNA TGTGCCTGGAGTGTAGTCAGGCACACCGAGAGCTATGGCTACACCTTC. Protein product: CAWSVVRHTESYGYTF. The rearrangement uses TRBV30 and TRBJ1-2; no reliable D call. The V and J ends lost 0 bases and 4 bases respectively, with 18 bases between them. CDR1 and CDR2 from the germline V gene are GTSNPN and SVGIG (reference sequence). The CDR3 is 16 amino acids.

A remark on this clone: At one end the junction does not follow the germline gene, possibly because of a read error. The CDR3 loop is CASSRFSSGPNNEQFF. In DNA, the CDR3 is TGTGCTAGCAGCCGATTTTCTAGCGGCCCGAACAATGAGCAGTTCTTC. The V gene is TRBV7-7, the J gene TRBJ2-1; 7 positions match TRBD2. CDR1 and CDR2 from the germline V gene are SSHAT and FNYEAQ (reference sequence). The CDR3 covers 16 residues.

V gene TRBV3-1 (or the pseudogene TRBV3-2) combines with J gene TRBJ1-2; 8 bases are shared with TRBD1. V shed 4 bases, J shed 6 bases, and the junction held 10 bases outside the gene matches. The CDR3 length is 15 residues. Germline CDR1 reads LGHDT; CDR2 reads YNNKEL (reference sequence). DNA of the CDR3: TGTGCCAGCAGCCTATTTCGGACAGGGAGGGATGGCTACACCTTC. It codes for CASSLFRTGRDGYTF.

The chain links TRBV6-1 to TRBJ1-3, with TRBD1 matching over 7 bases. Germline CDR1 and CDR2: MNHNS and SASEGT. The CDR3 runs 17 residues. With V trimmed by 4 bases and J by 2 bases, 11 bases remained unmatched. CDR3 bases: TGTGCCAGCAGTGGGGACAGACACTTTATCGCTGGAAACACCATATATTTT. Its translation: CASSGDRHFIAGNTIYF.

The gene calls are TRBV6-2 or TRBV6-3 and TRBJ2-1, with 7 bases identical to TRBD2. This CDR3 contains 19 residues. V was clipped by 1 base and J by 0 bases; unmatched bases: 12. Per germline, CDR1 MNHEY and CDR2 SVGEGT. The CDR3 DNA sequence: TGTGCCAGCAGTTACTTAGGACTAACAGCGGGGAGCTCCTACAATGAGCAGTTCTTC. Translation: CASSYLGLTAGSSYNEQFF.